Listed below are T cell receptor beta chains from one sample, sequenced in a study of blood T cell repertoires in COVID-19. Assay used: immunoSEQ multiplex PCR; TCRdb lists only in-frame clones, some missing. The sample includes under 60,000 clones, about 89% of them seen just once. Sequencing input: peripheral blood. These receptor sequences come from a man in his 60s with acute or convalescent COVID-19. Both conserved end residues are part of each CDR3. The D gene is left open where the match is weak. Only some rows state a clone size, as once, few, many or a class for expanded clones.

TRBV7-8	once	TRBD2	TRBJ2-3	TGTGCCAGCAGCTGGGCGGGGGGTGGCACAGATACGCAGTATTTT	CASSWAGGGTDTQYF
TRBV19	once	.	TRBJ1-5	TGTGCCAGTAGTATTCGGGGGGCGGACAATCAGCCCCAGCATTTT	CASSIRGADNQPQHF
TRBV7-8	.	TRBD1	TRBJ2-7	TGTGCCAGCAGAGCAGACAGGGGATTGGCACACGAGCAGTACTTC	CASRADRGLAHEQYF
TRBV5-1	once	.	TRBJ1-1	TGCGCCAGCAGCTTCGACGGAGTGAACACTGAAGCTTTCTTT	CASSFDGVNTEAFF
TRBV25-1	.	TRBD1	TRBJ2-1	TGTGCCAGCAGTGATCGGACAGGAGGCTCCTACAATGAGCAGTTCTTC	CASSDRTGGSYNEQFF
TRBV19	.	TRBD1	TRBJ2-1	TGTGCCAGTAGTATAGACAGGGGGAATGAGCAGTTCTTC	CASSIDRGNEQFF
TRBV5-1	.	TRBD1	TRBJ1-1	TGCGCCAGCAGCTTGGGACAGGGGGCAGGGGAAGCTTTCTTT	CASSLGQGAGEAFF
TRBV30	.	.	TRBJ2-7	TGTGCCTGGGGTAGGGGGAGAGCCTACGAGCAGTACTTC	CAWGRGRAYEQYF
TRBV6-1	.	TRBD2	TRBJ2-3	TGTGCCAGCAGTGAAGCTAGCGGGGGGAGCACAGATACGCAGTATTTT	CASSEASGGSTDTQYF
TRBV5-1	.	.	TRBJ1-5	TGCGCCAGCAGTGTGGGACAACCAGGCGTCGGTCAGCCCCAGCATTTT	CASSVGQPGVGQPQHF
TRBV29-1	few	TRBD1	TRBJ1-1	TGCAGCGTTGGGCCATATACAGGGGCTGAAGCTTTCTTT	CSVGPYTGAEAFF
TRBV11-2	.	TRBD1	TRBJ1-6	TGTGCCAGCAGCTTGTTGGGACAGAATAATTCACCCCTCCACTTT	CASSLLGQNNSPLHF
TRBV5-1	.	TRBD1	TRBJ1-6	TGCGCCAGCAGCTTGGACCCACAGGGGGTCTCCTATAATTCACCCCTCCACTTT	CASSLDPQGVSYNSPLHF
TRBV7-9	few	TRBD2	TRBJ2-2	TGTGCCGCGGGAGGGGTGAACACCGGGGAGCTGTTTTTT	CAAGGVNTGELFF
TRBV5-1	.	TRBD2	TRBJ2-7	TGCGCCAGTAACCGACTAGCGGGGGGGCACGAGCAGTACTTC	CASNRLAGGHEQYF
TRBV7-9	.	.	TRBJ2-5	TGTGCCAGCAGCTTTGGCCCAGTCCAAGAGACCCAGTACTTC	CASSFGPVQETQYF
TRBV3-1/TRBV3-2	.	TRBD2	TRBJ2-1	TGTGCCAGCAGCCACACACTAGCGGGGGGACTCCAGTTCTTC	CASSHTLAGGLQFF
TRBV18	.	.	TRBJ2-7	TGTGCCAGCTCAACAGGGGAGGACGACGAGCAGTACTTC	CASSTGEDDEQYF
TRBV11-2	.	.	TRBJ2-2	TGTGCCAGCAGCTTAGGGGCCGGCGGGGCCGGCGGGGAGCTGTTTTTT	CASSLGAGGAGGELFF
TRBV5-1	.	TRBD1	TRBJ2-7	TGCGCCAGCAGCCCGGCAGGGGGCGCCCAGCAGTACTTC	CASSPAGGAQQYF
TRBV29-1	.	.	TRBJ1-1	TGCAGCGTTGGGGGTAGGGGCCACACTGAAGCTTTCTTT	CSVGGRGHTEAFF
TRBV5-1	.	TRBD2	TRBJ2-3	TGCGCCAGCAGCCAGAAAGACCCACTAGCGGGGGGGCCCTATGATACGCAGTATTTT	CASSQKDPLAGGPYDTQYF
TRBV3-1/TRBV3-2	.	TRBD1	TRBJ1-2	TGTGCCAGCAGCCGCCCGGGACAGGGGGTCAAAGGCTACACCTTC	CASSRPGQGVKGYTF
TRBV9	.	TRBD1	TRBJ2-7	TGTGCCAGCAGCGCATCCCGGGACAGGGGAGGGGAGCAGTACTTC	CASSASRDRGGEQYF
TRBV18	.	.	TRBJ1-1	TGTGCCAGCTCACCACTAGACACTCCGACCCGGGAAGCTTTCTTT	CASSPLDTPTREAFF
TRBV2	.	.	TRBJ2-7	TGTGCCAGCAACCGGGACACTCGGGAGCAGTACTTC	CASNRDTREQYF
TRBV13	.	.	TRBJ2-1	TGTGCCAGCAGCTTAGGCGCCGGTGAGCAGTTCTTC	CASSLGAGEQFF
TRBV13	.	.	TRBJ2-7	TGTGCCAGCAGCTTAGCGACAGATGAGCAGTACTTC	CASSLATDEQYF
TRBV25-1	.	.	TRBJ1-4	TGTGCCAGCAGTCGGGGGGGGTCTAATGAAAAACTGTTTTTT	CASSRGGSNEKLFF
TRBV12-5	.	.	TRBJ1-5	TGTGCTAGTGGTTCCGGTGGGGGGAGTCTAGAGCCCCAGCATTTT	CASGSGGGSLEPQHF
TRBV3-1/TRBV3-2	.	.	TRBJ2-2	TGTGCCAGCAGCCAAGATTCCTATACCGGGGAGCTGTTTTTT	CASSQDSYTGELFF
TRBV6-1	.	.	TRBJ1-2	TGTGCCAGCAGTGAACCGCAGGGGTTAGGTGGCTACACCTTC	CASSEPQGLGGYTF
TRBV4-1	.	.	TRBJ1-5	TGCGCCAGCAGCCAAGATCTGAATCAGCCCCAGCATTTT	CASSQDLNQPQHF
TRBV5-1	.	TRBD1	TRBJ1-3	TGCGCCAGCAGCTTGTGGACAGGGGGCGGAAACACCATATATTTT	CASSLWTGGGNTIYF
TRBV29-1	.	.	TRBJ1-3	TGCGGGGGACTACTTCTCTCTGGAAACACCATATATTTT	CGGLLLSGNTIYF
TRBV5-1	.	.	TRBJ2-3	TGCGCCAGCAGCGCGATGTCCACAGATACGCAGTATTTT	CASSAMSTDTQYF
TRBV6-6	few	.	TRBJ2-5	TGTGCCAGCAGTTACGGAGGGGTGATCCAAGAGACCCAGTACTTC	CASSYGGVIQETQYF
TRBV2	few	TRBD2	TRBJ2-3	TGTGCCAGCAGTGAGGCTAGCGGGGGGGCCAGGCTTCCGCAGTATTTT	CASSEASGGARLPQYF
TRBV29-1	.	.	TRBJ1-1	TGCAGCGTGAATACGGACAGAAACACTGAAGCTTTCTTT	CSVNTDRNTEAFF
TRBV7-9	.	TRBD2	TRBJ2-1	TGTGCCAGCAGCTACGGGACTAGTCTTATGGGGGTCTACAATGAGCAGTTCTTC	CASSYGTSLMGVYNEQFF
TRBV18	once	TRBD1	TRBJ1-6	TGTGCCAGCTCACTATTTTATAGGGGGGACAGAAGATGGGCGAATTCACCCCTCCACTTT	CASSLFYRGDRRWANSPLHF
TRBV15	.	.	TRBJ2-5	TGTGCCACCAGCAGAGGGGCCAGGGCCGCGGAGACCCAGTACTTC	CATSRGARAAETQYF
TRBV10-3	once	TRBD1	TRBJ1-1	TGTGCCATCAGTGAGTCGGGAACAGGGGGAGTCTTGATTGCTTTCTTT	CAISESGTGGVLIAFF
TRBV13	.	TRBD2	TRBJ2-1	TGTGCCAGCAGCAGGACTAGCGGGGGTTACAATGAGCAGTTCTTC	CASSRTSGGYNEQFF
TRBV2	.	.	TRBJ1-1	TGTGCCAGCAGCGCATCTCTCCCCGGCACTGAAGCTTTCTTT	CASSASLPGTEAFF